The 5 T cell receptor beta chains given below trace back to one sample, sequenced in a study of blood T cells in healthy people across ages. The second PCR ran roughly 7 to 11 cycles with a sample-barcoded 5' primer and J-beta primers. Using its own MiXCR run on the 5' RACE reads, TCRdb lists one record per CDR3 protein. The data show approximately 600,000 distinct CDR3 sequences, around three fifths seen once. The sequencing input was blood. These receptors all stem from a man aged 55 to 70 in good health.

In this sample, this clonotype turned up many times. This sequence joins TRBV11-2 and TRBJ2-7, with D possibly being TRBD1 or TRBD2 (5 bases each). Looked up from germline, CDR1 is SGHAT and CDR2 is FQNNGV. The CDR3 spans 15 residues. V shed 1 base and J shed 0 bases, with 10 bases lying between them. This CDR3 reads CASSLGDGSSYEQYF. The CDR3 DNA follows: TGTGCCAGCAGCTTAGGGGACGGTAGCTCCTACGAGCAGTACTTC.

The CDR3 bases are TGTGCCAGCAGAGGAAGACTAGCGGGGGCCCAAGAGACCCAGTACTTC. This sequence encodes CASRGRLAGAQETQYF. The rearrangement links TRBV7-2 to TRBJ2-5; 12 nucleotides line up with TRBD2. The germline V gene has CDR1 SGHTA and CDR2 FQGNSA. The trim removed 6 bases at V and 1 base at J, leaving 6 bases unmatched. The CDR3 is made up of 16 amino acids. Full variable domain (remainder filled in from reference TRBV7-2 and TRBJ2-5): GAGVSQSPSNKVTEKGKDVELRCDPISGHTALYWYRQSLGQGLEFLIYFQGNSAPDKSGLPSDRFSAERTGGSVSTLTIQRTQQEDSAVYLCASRGRLAGAQETQYFGPGTRLLVL.

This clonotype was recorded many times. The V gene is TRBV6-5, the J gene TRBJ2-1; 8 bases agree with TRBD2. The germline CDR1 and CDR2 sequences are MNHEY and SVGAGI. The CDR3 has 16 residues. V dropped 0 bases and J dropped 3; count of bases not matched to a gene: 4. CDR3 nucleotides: TGTGCCAGCAGTTACTCAGCGGGGGAGGTCTACAATGAGCAGTTCTTC. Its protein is CASSYSAGEVYNEQFF.

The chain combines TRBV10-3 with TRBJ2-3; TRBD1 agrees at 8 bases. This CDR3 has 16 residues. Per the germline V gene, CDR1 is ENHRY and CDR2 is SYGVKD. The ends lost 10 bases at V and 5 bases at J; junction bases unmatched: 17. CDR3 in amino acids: CATSSGGTGSGDTQYF. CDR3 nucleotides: TGTGCCACCTCAAGTGGAGGGACAGGCAGTGGAGATACGCAGTATTTT.

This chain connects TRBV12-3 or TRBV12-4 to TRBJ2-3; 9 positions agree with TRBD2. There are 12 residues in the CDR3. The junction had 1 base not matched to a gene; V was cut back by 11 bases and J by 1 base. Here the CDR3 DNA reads TGTGCCGGCGGGAGGGGCACAGATACGCAGTATTTT. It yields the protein CAGGRGTDTQYF.